These 26 T cell receptor beta chains came from one sample sequenced in a study of T cells after yellow fever vaccination. TCRdb re-called the 5' RACE reads through MiXCR, storing one row per CDR3 protein. The sample carries about 120,000 distinct CDR3 sequences, 7.2% recorded once. The sample in question was CD4+ T cells sorted from PBMCs, obtained around 45 days after the first yellow fever vaccination. These receptors all stem from a man between 18 and 29 years old who received the YFV17D yellow fever vaccine.

This clonotype was picked up many times. The chain uses TRBV20-1 and TRBJ2-5; either TRBD1 or TRBD2 may supply D (5 bases each). The V end was cut by 3 bases, the J end by 1 base, with 15 bases between. Germline values: CDR1 DFQATT, CDR2 SNEGSKA (reference sequence). The CDR3 is made up of 15 amino acids. The CDR3 nucleotides read TGCAGTGCTAGCCCTCCGCCGGGACCCCAAGAGACCCAGTACTTC. It specifies CSASPPPGPQETQYF.

Remarks on this clonotype: This sequence may be a read error, since a much larger clone differs from it by one base. This rearrangement joins TRBV15 to TRBJ1-1; D is unclear. Between the trimmed V and J ends, which lost 0 bases and 10 bases, there was a span of 18 bases. CDR3 length: 15 residues. Germline CDR1 reads LNHNV; CDR2 reads YYDKDF (reference sequence). The CDR3 nucleotides are TGTGCCACCAGCAGAGAGGCAGTCGCGATTGATGGAGCTTTCTTT. This encodes CATSREAVAIDGAFF.

This clonotype was found many times. The chain couples TRBV11-2 to TRBJ2-1; D possibly uses TRBD1 or TRBD2 (5 bases each). The CDR3 has 14 residues. From germline, CDR1 is SGHAT and CDR2 FQNNGV. V was trimmed by 5 bases and J by 7 bases, leaving 15 bases between them. The CDR3 DNA is TGTGCCAGCAGCGCCGGTATATGGGGGAATGAGCAGTTCTTC. This sequence encodes CASSAGIWGNEQFF.

This clonotype was picked up many times. This sequence joins TRBV20-1 and TRBJ1-5; D gene unclear. V was pared by 3 bases and J by 6 bases, with 6 bases between. Germline lookup yields CDR1 DFQATT and CDR2 SNEGSKA (reference sequence). This CDR3 region has 11 residues. In DNA form, the CDR3 reads TGCAGTGCTAGTGGGCCTCAGCCCCAGCATTTT. Its protein product is CSASGPQPQHF.

This clonotype turned up a few times. The rearrangement uses TRBV18 and TRBJ1-1; D might be TRBD1 (5 bases). V gave up 3 bases and J gave up 3 bases, with 14 bases separating them. Per the germline V gene, CDR1 is KGHSH and CDR2 is LQKENI. The CDR3 is 15 amino acids. The CDR3 coding sequence is TGTGCCAGCTCACCCCTTGAGGGAGGGGACACTGAAGCTTTCTTT. As protein: CASSPLEGGDTEAFF.

This clonotype showed up many times. This chain links TRBV7-3 with TRBJ1-6; the match to TRBD1 covers 8 bases. CDR3 length: 16 residues. Losses at the gene ends were 3 bases for V and 7 bases for J; bases not matched to a gene: 8. Germline CDR1 SGHTA, CDR2 FQGTGA. The DNA for the CDR3 is TGTGCCAGCAGCTTGTCATCAGGGGGCGAAAATTCACCCCTCCACTTT. This encodes CASSLSSGGENSPLHF. Based on the CDR3 plus reference TRBV7-3 and TRBJ1-6, the full variable domain is GAGVSQTPSNKVTEKGKYVELRCDPISGHTALYWYRQSLGQGPEFLIYFQGTGAADDSGLPNDRFFAVRPEGSVSTLKIQRTERGDSAVYLCASSLSSGGENSPLHFGNGTRLTVT.

This clonotype was seen ten or more times. The chain's CDR3 is CASSLTGGAEPQHF. The CDR3 DNA is TGCGCCAGCAGCTTGACAGGGGGCGCGGAGCCCCAGCATTTT. The chain recombines TRBV5-1 with TRBJ1-5; 9 bases match TRBD1. With V trimmed by 1 base and J by 8 bases, 4 bases remained unmatched. From germline, CDR1 is SGHRS and CDR2 YFSETQ. The CDR3 consists of 14 residues.

This clonotype occurred many times. This chain uses TRBV7-9 with TRBJ1-3; unclear D gene. Germline CDR1 reads SEHNR; CDR2 reads FQNEAQ (reference sequence). This CDR3 has 14 residues. V was trimmed by 6 bases and J by 2 bases, leaving 11 bases between them. CDR3 sequence: CASRSQSAGNTIYF. CDR3 DNA: TGTGCCAGCAGGTCGCAGAGTGCTGGAAACACCATATATTTT.

This clonotype was observed many times. The chain uses TRBV12-3 or TRBV12-4 and TRBJ2-7; D is uncertain. The CDR3 extends over 13 amino acids. V lost 0 bases and J 7 bases, leaving 10 bases between the germline ends. CDR3 sequence (DNA): TGTGCCAGCAGTTTAGCGCTCACAGAAGAGCAGTACTTC. This codes for CASSLALTEEQYF.

This clonotype was seen repeatedly, ten times or more. The chain carries TRBV27 and TRBJ1-5; D is uncertain. CDR3 length: 14 residues. From germline, CDR1 is MNHEY and CDR2 SMNVEV (reference sequence). V dropped 5 bases and J dropped 7 bases, with 15 bases sitting between them. The CDR3: CASSTRYSYQPQHF. The CDR3 DNA reads as TGTGCCAGCAGTACCAGGTACTCGTACCAGCCCCAGCATTTT.

This clonotype has a count of ten or more. V usage is TRBV25-1 and J usage is TRBJ1-1; D gene unclear. This CDR3 is built from 14 residues. Trimming shortened V by 1 base and J by 1 base, and 7 bases separated the two germline ends. Germline V lookup: CDR1 MGHDK, CDR2 SYGVNS. The CDR3 region is CASSEWTENTEAFF. CDR3 nucleotide sequence: TGTGCCAGCAGTGAATGGACGGAGAACACTGAAGCTTTCTTT.

There are many counts of this clonotype. The chain joins TRBV27 to TRBJ2-2; 7 positions match TRBD2. Germline CDR1 reads MNHEY; CDR2 reads SMNVEV (reference sequence). With V trimmed by 3 bases and J by 8 bases, 3 bases remained unmatched. The CDR3 loop spans 13 amino acids. In nucleotides, the CDR3 is TGTGCCAGCAGTTTGTCGGGAGGTGGGGAGCTGTTTTTT. This codes for CASSLSGGGELFF.

This clonotype was recorded many times. The chain couples TRBV4-2 to TRBJ1-1; possibly TRBD1 for D (5 bases). The CDR3 loop spans 16 amino acids. V lost 4 bases and J 0 bases, leaving 15 bases between the germline ends. Germline-derived CDR1 and CDR2 are LGHNA and YNFKEQ. The CDR3 protein is CASSPPAGTMNTEAFF. CDR3 DNA: TGTGCCAGCAGCCCACCCGCGGGGACCATGAACACTGAAGCTTTCTTT.

The chain recombines TRBV10-3 with TRBJ2-3; D is unresolved. CDR3 length: 11 residues. Between the trimmed V and J ends, which lost 8 bases and 5 bases, there was a span of 8 bases. The V gene's germline CDR1 is ENHRY and CDR2 SYGVKD. The CDR3 loop is CAIQKEDTQYF. The CDR3, as DNA: TGTGCCATCCAAAAGGAAGATACGCAGTATTTT.

This clonotype was seen at least ten times. The rearrangement joins TRBV21-1 to TRBJ2-3. TRBV21-1 is shown as a pseudogene. The CDR3 contains 16 residues. CDR3 nucleotides: TGTGCCAGCAGCAAAGTAAGGTTTCCAGGCACAGATACGCAGTATTTT. Translating it yields CASSKVRFPGTDTQYF.

As concerns this clonotype: This may arise from a read error, as a much more abundant clone is one base away. The genes are TRBV7-8 and TRBJ2-2; possibly TRBD1 for D (6 bases). From germline, CDR1 is SGHVS and CDR2 FQNEAQ. V lost 5 bases to trimming and J lost 10 bases, with 14 bases between them. The CDR3 is 13 amino acids. The CDR3 nucleotides are TGTGCCAGCAGCACACGACAGGTGCTGGAGCTGTTTTTT. It specifies CASSTRQVLELFF.

This clonotype was counted only a few times. V gene TRBV7-8 combines with J gene TRBJ2-5, with 7 positions matching TRBD2. The CDR3 is 16 amino acids. J was trimmed by 2 bases and V by 1 base; bases with no gene match: 7. In germline, CDR1 is SGHVS, CDR2 FQNEAQ. The CDR3 loop is CASSLGTGGWQETQYF. In nucleotides, the CDR3 is TGTGCCAGCAGCTTAGGGACGGGGGGTTGGCAAGAGACCCAGTACTTC.

This CDR3 reads CSARGAQGLHIKETQYF. CDR3 sequence (DNA): TGCAGTGCTAGAGGGGCTCAGGGACTACATATCAAAGAGACCCAGTACTTC. The chain joins TRBV20-1 to TRBJ2-5; 7 nucleotides match TRBD2. There are 17 residues in the CDR3. With V trimmed by 1 base and J by 3 bases, 14 bases remained unmatched. Germline V gives CDR1 DFQATT, CDR2 SNEGSKA (reference sequence).

The table lists this clonotype with many counts. This chain uses TRBV12-3 or TRBV12-4 with TRBJ2-2; TRBD1 aligns across 8 bases. The CDR3 loop spans 16 amino acids. The V and J ends lost 5 bases and 1 base, in that order; junction bases with no gene match: 6. In DNA form, the CDR3 reads TGTGCCAGCAGTCCATGGGGACAGGTGAACACCGGGGAGCTGTTTTTT. Its protein is CASSPWGQVNTGELFF.

This clonotype was recorded many times. This chain uses TRBV12-3 or TRBV12-4 with TRBJ1-5; TRBD1 aligns across 8 bases. V was pared by 8 bases and J by 4 bases, with 4 bases of the junction left unmatched. This CDR3 comprises 13 residues. In DNA form, the CDR3 reads TGTGCCAGCGGGCGGACAGGGAATCAGCCCCAGCATTTT. The encoded protein is CASGRTGNQPQHF.

There are many counts of this clonotype. This chain connects TRBV11-1 to TRBJ2-7; no clear D gene. This CDR3 has 14 residues. Germline V gene data show CDR1 as SGHAT and CDR2 as FQDESV (reference sequence). The germline V and J ends were trimmed by 3 bases and 1 base, with 10 bases remaining between them. CDR3 sequence reads: CASSFTRISYEQYV. DNA of the CDR3: TGTGCCAGCAGCTTTACGAGGATTTCCTACGAGCAGTACGTC.

This clonotype has just a few counts. V and J are TRBV14 and TRBJ2-2, with TRBD1 identical over 10 bases. This CDR3 is built from 15 residues. V shed 7 bases, J shed 3 bases, and the junction held 5 bases outside the gene matches. Germline CDR1 SGHDN, CDR2 FVKESK. CDR3 sequence reads: CASTTGTGDTGELFF. As DNA, the CDR3 is TGTGCCAGCACCACCGGGACAGGGGACACCGGGGAGCTGTTTTTT.

In its sample, this clonotype was seen many times. The chain is built from TRBV5-1 and TRBJ2-1; maybe TRBD2 (6 bases). V dropped 0 bases and J dropped 7 bases, with 14 bases sitting between them. The germline CDR1 and CDR2 sequences are SGHRS and YFSETQ. This CDR3 is 15 amino acids long. The CDR3 nucleotides read TGCGCCAGCAGCTTGGTCCCGCGGGGAGGTAATGAGCAGTTCTTC. Residues: CASSLVPRGGNEQFF.

This clonotype was seen ten or more times. V usage is TRBV7-2 and J usage is TRBJ1-5, with a weak D call TRBD1 (6 bases). Germline loops: CDR1 SGHTA, CDR2 FQGNSA. V shed 5 bases and J shed 3 bases, with 11 bases lying between them. The CDR3 sequence is 14 residues long. The CDR3 DNA is TGTGCCAGCAGCCCCAGGGGATCCAATCAGCCCCAGCATTTT. Its translation is CASSPRGSNQPQHF.

This clonotype was observed at least ten times. V and J are TRBV5-1 and TRBJ2-5, with TRBD2 matching over 8 bases. Looked up from germline, CDR1 is SGHRS and CDR2 is YFSETQ. J was trimmed by 2 bases and V by 4 bases; bases with no gene match: 7. The CDR3 loop spans 15 amino acids. The chain's CDR3 is CASSPGLVDQETQYF. The CDR3 coding sequence is TGCGCCAGCAGCCCGGGACTAGTGGATCAAGAGACCCAGTACTTC.

This clonotype has just one count. This chain uses TRBV6-5 with TRBJ1-1, with D uncertain. There are 17 residues in the CDR3. The germline CDR1 and CDR2 sequences are MNHEY and SVGAGI. Between the trimmed V and J ends, which lost 0 bases and 5 bases, there was a span of 19 bases. The CDR3 DNA sequence: TGTGCCAGCAGTTACTCTGCATCGAGGAGAGCTTATACTGAAGCTTTCTTT. Protein sequence: CASSYSASRRAYTEAFF.